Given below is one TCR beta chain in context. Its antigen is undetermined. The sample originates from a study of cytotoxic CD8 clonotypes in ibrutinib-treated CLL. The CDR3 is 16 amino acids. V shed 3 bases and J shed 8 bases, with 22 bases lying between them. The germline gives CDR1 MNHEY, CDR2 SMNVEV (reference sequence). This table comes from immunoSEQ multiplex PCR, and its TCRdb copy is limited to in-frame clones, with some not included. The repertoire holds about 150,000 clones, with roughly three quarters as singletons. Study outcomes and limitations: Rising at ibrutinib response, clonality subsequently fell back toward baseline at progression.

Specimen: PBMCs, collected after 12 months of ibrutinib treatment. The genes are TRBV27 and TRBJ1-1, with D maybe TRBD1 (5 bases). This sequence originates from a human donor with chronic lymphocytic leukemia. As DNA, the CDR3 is TGTGCCAGCAGTTTTTTCTTCGGGCAGGGCGCCGGAGAAGCTTTCTTT. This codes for CASSFFFGQGAGEAFF.